Listed below are T cell receptor beta chains from one sample, sequenced in a study of blood T cell repertoires in COVID-19. TCRdb's table, derived via immunoSEQ multiplex PCR, lists solely in-frame clones and lacks some. The sample carries 130,000 to 150,000 clones, 85% to 90% recorded once. The sequenced material came from peripheral blood. The receptors originated from a woman between 50 and 59 years old with active or convalescent COVID-19. CDR3s include the opening cysteine and the closing phenylalanine or tryptophan. Fields, in order: V gene, J gene, clone size, D gene, CDR3 DNA, CDR3 protein. The D gene is left open where the match is weak. The size field is filled for only some rows; it gives once, few, many or a size class.

TRBV4-3	TRBJ2-7	.	TRBD2	TGCGCCAGCAGCCCCCGGGGGGGTAGCTACGAGCAGTACTTC	CASSPRGGSYEQYF
TRBV30	TRBJ2-7	.	TRBD2	TGTGCCTGGAGACGGACTAGCGGTTTTAAAGGGTCCTACGAGCAGTACTTC	CAWRRTSGFKGSYEQYF
TRBV19	TRBJ1-5	.	TRBD1	TGTGCCAGTAGTATGACAGGGGCGCTCGGCAATCAGCCCCAGCATTTT	CASSMTGALGNQPQHF
TRBV28	TRBJ1-5	.	TRBD1	TGTGCCAGCAGTTTATATTGGGTCCTGTTTGGGACAGGGGGCTCGAGCAATCAGCCCCAGCATTTT	CASSLYWVLFGTGGSSNQPQHF
TRBV27	TRBJ2-7	.	TRBD2	TGTGCCAGCAGTTTTGGGCGGGGGACCTACGAGCAGTACTTC	CASSFGRGTYEQYF
TRBV5-1	TRBJ1-3	.	TRBD1	TGCGCCAGCAGGGGACAGGGGGCGTCGGGAAACACCATATATTTT	CASRGQGASGNTIYF
TRBV20-1	TRBJ1-5	once	.	TGCAGTGCTAGTACGGTCCAGCGGGGCAATCAGCCCCAGCATTTT	CSASTVQRGNQPQHF
TRBV7-7	TRBJ2-7	once	TRBD1	TGTGCTAGCAGCCCCGGGACAGACTACGAGCAGTACTTC	CASSPGTDYEQYF
TRBV11-1	TRBJ2-3	.	TRBD2	TGTGCCAGCAGCGCGTCTAGCGGGGGATCAGATACGCAGTATTTT	CASSASSGGSDTQYF
TRBV7-3	TRBJ2-2	.	.	TGTGCCAGCAGCTTAAACTCGAACACCGGGGAGCTGTTTTTT	CASSLNSNTGELFF
TRBV28	TRBJ2-2	many	.	TGTGCCAGCAGTTTTTCTGGGGGAGGTTCCGGGGAGCTGTTTTTT	CASSFSGGGSGELFF
TRBV7-9	TRBJ2-7	.	.	TGTGCCAGCAGCCTTCAGGTACCCTACGAGCAGTACTTC	CASSLQVPYEQYF
TRBV30	TRBJ2-1	.	TRBD1	TGTGCCTGGAGTAACGGACAGGGGAGAAATGAGCAGTTCTTC	CAWSNGQGRNEQFF
TRBV4-3	TRBJ1-2	once	TRBD1	TGCGCCAGCAGCCAAGAACAGGGGGCGTCCTATGGCTACACCTTC	CASSQEQGASYGYTF
TRBV4-2	TRBJ1-1	.	.	TGTGCCAGCAGCCAAGATTGGGTTGCGGGCACTGAAGCTTTCTTT	CASSQDWVAGTEAFF
TRBV24-1	TRBJ1-5	once	TRBD1	TGTGCCACCAGGGACGCCGGGACAGACAATCAGCCCCAGCATTTT	CATRDAGTDNQPQHF
TRBV11-2	TRBJ2-7	.	.	TGTGCCAGCGCTATAGGGGGGGCCGGAATGAAGCAGTACTTC	CASAIGGAGMKQYF
TRBV29-1	TRBJ2-5	few	TRBD1	TGCAGCGTTGCCACCGGGACAGTGTATTTGAGGGAGACCCAGTACTTC	CSVATGTVYLRETQYF
TRBV27	TRBJ1-1	.	TRBD1	TGTGCCAGCAGTCCCTCTCTTTACAGGGGCGGAGGAACTGAAGCTTTCTTT	CASSPSLYRGGGTEAFF
TRBV10-3	TRBJ2-1	.	.	TGTGCCGCGACGGGGGGCGATGAGCAGTTCTTC	CAATGGDEQFF
TRBV4-1	TRBJ2-2	.	.	TGCGCCAGCAGCCAAGCTGGGTCGGGCGGGGAGCTGTTTTTT	CASSQAGSGGELFF
TRBV4-1	TRBJ1-2	.	TRBD1	TGCGCCAGCAGCCAAGGTCCCCAGGGGGCAGGCTATGGCTACACCTTC	CASSQGPQGAGYGYTF
TRBV7-9	TRBJ2-2	.	TRBD2	TGTGCCAGCAGCCCTAGAACGCGGGGGGGCACCGGGGAGCTGTTTTTT	CASSPRTRGGTGELFF
TRBV24-1	TRBJ2-2	.	TRBD1	TGTGCCACCAGTGACCCTGACAGGGGGTGGAACACCGGGGAGCTGTTTTTT	CATSDPDRGWNTGELFF
TRBV19	TRBJ1-5	.	TRBD1	TGTGCCAGTAGTATGGACAGGGGGGGTGTTAGCAATCAGCCCCAGCATTTT	CASSMDRGGVSNQPQHF
TRBV24-1	TRBJ2-1	.	TRBD2	TGTGCCACCAGTTTGAGGACTAGCGGGACTAATGAGCAGTTCTTC	CATSLRTSGTNEQFF
TRBV5-8	TRBJ1-5	.	.	TGTGCCAGCAGCCCCGGGCCCCGGGGACAGCCCCAGCATTTT	CASSPGPRGQPQHF
TRBV5-1	TRBJ1-2	once	.	TGCGCCAGCAGCTGGCTCTCCCTGGGGGCGGATGGCTACACCTTC	CASSWLSLGADGYTF
TRBV23-1	TRBJ2-7	.	.	TGCGCCAGCAGTCAATCGGTTAAGGGGGGACAGAGTTCTTCCTACGAGCAGTACTTC	CASSQSVKGGQSSSYEQYF
TRBV30	TRBJ1-4	.	.	TGTGCCTCTAGGGCGACAGACGAAAAACTGTTTTTT	CASRATDEKLFF
TRBV5-1	TRBJ1-2	.	TRBD1	TGCGCCAGCAGCGAAGGACAGGCTAACTATGGCTACACCTTC	CASSEGQANYGYTF
TRBV4-1	TRBJ2-4	.	.	TGCGCCAGCAGCCAAGATCGAGGGCTTGCAGGGGACCTAGCCAAAAACATTCAGTACTTC	CASSQDRGLAGDLAKNIQYF
TRBV18	TRBJ1-1	.	.	TGTGCCAGCTCACCCGGTTTGGGCAGAATGGGGAACACTGAAGCTTTCTTT	CASSPGLGRMGNTEAFF
TRBV6-6	TRBJ2-4	.	TRBD1	TGTGCCAGCAGCCGAGGAGGACAGGGGGCAACCAAAAACATTCAGTACTTC	CASSRGGQGATKNIQYF
TRBV5-1	TRBJ1-6	.	.	TGCGCCAGCAGCTTGGACACATATTCACCCCTCCACTTT	CASSLDTYSPLHF
TRBV30	TRBJ1-3	once	.	TGTGCCTGGGAGTGGTCAGGGGCAGCTGGAAACACCATATATTTT	CAWEWSGAAGNTIYF
TRBV18	TRBJ2-7	.	TRBD2	TGTGCCAGCTCACGAACTAGCGGGAGCAATGGGCAGTACTTC	CASSRTSGSNGQYF
TRBV7-2	TRBJ1-1	.	.	TGTGCCAGCAGTCCCCAGTTCACTGAAGCTTTCTTT	CASSPQFTEAFF
TRBV15	TRBJ1-4	.	.	TGTGCCACCAGCCCCGGAGGGCTGGTAGAAAAACTGTTTTTT	CATSPGGLVEKLFF
TRBV28	TRBJ1-5	.	.	TGTGCCAGCAGTTCCAGGGTTTGGAGCAATCAGCCCCAGCATTTT	CASSSRVWSNQPQHF
TRBV28	TRBJ1-2	.	.	TGTGCCAGCAGTTACTGGGCTATTAACTATGGCTACACCTTC	CASSYWAINYGYTF
TRBV5-4	TRBJ1-2	.	.	TGTGCCAGCAGCTTACAGGGTTCTAACTATGGCTACACCTTC	CASSLQGSNYGYTF
TRBV27	TRBJ1-4	.	TRBD1	TGTGCCAGCAGTCCCCTCTCAAATACCGGGACAGGGTACCGTCGGGAAAAACTGTTTTTT	CASSPLSNTGTGYRREKLFF
TRBV6-1	TRBJ1-2	.	.	TGTGCCAGCAGTGAATCGGGGGGGCTGGCGGCTGGCTACACCTTC	CASSESGGLAAGYTF
TRBV2	TRBJ2-1	.	.	TGTGCCAGCACCATTAGCGGTAATGAGCAGTTCTTC	CASTISGNEQFF
TRBV29-1	TRBJ2-1	.	.	TGCAGCGTTCTGGGGGGGGGCCGTTACAATGAGCAGTTCTTC	CSVLGGGRYNEQFF
TRBV3-1/TRBV3-2	TRBJ2-5	.	.	TGTGCCAGCAGCCAAGTACGTAGCCAAGAGACCCAGTACTTC	CASSQVRSQETQYF
TRBV7-2	TRBJ2-7	.	TRBD2	TGTGCCAGCAGCTATATGTCTTCGGGACTAGCGGCCTACGAGCAGTACTTC	CASSYMSSGLAAYEQYF
TRBV6-2/TRBV6-3	TRBJ2-7	.	TRBD1	TGTGCCAGCAGTTTAGGACAGGGGGCTCGAAGCGAGCAGTACTTC	CASSLGQGARSEQYF
TRBV6-5	TRBJ1-2	.	.	TGTGCCAGCAGCCTTGGCCTCGCGAGGGGCTACACCTTC	CASSLGLARGYTF